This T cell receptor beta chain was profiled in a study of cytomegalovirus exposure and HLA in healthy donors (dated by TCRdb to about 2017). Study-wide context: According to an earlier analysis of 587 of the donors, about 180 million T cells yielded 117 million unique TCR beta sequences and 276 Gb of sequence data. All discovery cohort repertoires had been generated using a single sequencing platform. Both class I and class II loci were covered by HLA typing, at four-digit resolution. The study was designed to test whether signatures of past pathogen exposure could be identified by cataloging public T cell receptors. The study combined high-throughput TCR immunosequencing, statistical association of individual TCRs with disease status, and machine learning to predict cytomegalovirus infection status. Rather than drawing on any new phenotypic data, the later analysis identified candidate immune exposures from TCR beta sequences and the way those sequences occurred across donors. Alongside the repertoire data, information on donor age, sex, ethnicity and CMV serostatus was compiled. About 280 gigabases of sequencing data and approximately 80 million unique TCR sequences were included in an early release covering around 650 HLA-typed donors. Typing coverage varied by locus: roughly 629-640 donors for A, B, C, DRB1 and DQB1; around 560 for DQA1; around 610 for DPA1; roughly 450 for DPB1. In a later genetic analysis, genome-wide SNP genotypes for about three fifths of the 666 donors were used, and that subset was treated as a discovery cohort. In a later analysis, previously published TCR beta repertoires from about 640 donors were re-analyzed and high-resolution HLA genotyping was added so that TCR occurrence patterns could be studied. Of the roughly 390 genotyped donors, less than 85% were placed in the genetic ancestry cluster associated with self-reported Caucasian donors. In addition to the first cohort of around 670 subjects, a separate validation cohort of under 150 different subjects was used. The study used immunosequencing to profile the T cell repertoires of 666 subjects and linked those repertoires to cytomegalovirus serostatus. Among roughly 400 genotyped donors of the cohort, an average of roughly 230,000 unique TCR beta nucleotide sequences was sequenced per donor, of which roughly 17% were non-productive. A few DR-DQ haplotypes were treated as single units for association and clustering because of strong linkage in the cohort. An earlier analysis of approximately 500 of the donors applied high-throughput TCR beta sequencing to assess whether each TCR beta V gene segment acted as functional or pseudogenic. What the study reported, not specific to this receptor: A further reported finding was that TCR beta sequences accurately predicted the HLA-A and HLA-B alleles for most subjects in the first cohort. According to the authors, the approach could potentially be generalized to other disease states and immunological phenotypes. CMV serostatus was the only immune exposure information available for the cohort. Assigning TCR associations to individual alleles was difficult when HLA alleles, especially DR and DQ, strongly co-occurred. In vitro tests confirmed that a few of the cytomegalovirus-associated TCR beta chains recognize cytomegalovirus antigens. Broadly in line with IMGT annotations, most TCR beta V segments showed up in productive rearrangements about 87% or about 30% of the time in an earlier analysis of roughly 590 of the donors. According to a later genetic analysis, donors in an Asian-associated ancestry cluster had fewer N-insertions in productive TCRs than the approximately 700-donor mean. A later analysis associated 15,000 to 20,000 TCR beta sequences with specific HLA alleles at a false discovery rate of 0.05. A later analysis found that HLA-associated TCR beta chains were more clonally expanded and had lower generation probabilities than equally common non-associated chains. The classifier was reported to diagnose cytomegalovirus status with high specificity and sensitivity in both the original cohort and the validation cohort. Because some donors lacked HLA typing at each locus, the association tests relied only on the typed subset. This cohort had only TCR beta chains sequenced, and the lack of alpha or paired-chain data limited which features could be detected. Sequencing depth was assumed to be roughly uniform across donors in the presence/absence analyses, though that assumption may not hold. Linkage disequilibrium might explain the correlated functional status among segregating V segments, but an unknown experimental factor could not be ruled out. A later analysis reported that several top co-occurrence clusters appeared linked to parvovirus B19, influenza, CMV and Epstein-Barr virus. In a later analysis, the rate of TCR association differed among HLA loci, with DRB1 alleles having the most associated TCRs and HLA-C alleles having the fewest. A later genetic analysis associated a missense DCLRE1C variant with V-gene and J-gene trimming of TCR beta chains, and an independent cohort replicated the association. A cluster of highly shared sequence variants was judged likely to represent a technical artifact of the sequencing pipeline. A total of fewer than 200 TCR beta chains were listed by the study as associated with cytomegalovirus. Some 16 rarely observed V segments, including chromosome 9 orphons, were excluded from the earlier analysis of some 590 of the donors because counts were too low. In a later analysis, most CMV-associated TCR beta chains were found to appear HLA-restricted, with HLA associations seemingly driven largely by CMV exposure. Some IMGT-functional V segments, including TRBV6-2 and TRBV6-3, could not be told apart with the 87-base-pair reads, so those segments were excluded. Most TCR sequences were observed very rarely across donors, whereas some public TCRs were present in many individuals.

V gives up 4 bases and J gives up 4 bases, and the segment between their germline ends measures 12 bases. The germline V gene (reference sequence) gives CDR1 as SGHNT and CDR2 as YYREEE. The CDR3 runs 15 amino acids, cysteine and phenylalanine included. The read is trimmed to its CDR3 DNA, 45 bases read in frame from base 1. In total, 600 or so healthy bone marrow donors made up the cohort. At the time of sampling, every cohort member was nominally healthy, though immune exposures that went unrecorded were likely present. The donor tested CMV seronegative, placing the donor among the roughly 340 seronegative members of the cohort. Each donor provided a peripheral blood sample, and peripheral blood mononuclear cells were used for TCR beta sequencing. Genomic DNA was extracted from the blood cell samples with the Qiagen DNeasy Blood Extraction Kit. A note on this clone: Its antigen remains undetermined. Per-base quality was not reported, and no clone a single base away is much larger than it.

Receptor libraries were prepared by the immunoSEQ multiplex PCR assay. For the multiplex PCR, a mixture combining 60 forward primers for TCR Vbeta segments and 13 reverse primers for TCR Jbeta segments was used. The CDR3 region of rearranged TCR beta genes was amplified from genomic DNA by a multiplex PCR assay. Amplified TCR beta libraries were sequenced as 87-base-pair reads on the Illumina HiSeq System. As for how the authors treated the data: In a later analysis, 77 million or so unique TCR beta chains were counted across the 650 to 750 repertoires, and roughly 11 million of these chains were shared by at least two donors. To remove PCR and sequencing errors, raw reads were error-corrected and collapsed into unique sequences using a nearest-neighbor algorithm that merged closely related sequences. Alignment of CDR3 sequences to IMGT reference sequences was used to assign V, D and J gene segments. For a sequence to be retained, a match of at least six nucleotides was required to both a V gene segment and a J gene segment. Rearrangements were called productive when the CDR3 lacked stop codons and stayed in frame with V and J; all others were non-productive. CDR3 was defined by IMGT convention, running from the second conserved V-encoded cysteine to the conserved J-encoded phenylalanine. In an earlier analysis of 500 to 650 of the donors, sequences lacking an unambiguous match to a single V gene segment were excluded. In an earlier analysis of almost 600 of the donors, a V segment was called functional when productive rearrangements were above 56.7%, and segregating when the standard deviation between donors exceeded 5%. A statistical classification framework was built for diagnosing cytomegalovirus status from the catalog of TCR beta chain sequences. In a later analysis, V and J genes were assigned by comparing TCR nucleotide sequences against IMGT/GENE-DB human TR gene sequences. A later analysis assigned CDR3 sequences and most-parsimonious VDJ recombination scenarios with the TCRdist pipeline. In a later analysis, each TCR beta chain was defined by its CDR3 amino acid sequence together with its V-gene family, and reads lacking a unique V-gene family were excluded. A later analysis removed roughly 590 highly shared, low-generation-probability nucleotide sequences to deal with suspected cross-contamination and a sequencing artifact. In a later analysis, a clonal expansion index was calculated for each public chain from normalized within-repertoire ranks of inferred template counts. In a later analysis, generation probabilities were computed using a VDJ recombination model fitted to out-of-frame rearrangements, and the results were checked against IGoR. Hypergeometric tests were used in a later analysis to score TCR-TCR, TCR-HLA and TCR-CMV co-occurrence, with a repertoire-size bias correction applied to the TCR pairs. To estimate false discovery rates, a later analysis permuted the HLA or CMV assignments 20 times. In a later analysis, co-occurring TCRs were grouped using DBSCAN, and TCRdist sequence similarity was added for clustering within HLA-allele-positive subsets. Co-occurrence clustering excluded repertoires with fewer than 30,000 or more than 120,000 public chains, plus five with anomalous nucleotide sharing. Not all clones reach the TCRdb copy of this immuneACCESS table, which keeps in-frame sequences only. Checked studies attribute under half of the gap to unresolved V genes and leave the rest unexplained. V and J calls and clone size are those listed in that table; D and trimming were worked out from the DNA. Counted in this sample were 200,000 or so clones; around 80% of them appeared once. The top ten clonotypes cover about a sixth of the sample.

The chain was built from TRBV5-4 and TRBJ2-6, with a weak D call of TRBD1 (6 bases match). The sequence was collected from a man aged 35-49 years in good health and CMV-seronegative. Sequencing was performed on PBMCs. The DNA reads TGTGCCAGCAGCCCTCCAGGGGAAGGGGCCAACGTCCTGACTTTC. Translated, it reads CASSPPGEGANVLTF.